These 7 T cell receptor beta chains were all obtained from the same sample, sequenced in a study of blood T cell repertoires in COVID-19. Profiling relied on immunoSEQ multiplex PCR, and the TCRdb table lists in-frame clones only, not all of them. The sample includes over 150,000 clones, 83% of them seen just once. Sequenced input: peripheral blood. These receptors were obtained from a woman at least 80 years old with acute or convalescent COVID-19.

In its sample, this clone was seen once. The chain joins TRBV25-1 to TRBJ2-7, with TRBD1 identical over 7 bases. Losses at the gene ends were 8 bases for V and 3 bases for J; bases not matched to a gene: 4. This CDR3 has 12 amino acids. Germline CDR1 MGHDK, CDR2 SYGVNS. CDR3 nucleotides: TGTGCCAGCTCGGACAGGATCTACGAGCAGTACTTC. Protein sequence: CASSDRIYEQYF.

The rearrangement uses TRBV15 and TRBJ2-4; D not resolved. The germline CDR1 and CDR2 sequences are LNHNV and YYDKDF (reference sequence). V lost 3 bases to trimming and J lost 0 bases, with 6 bases between them. The CDR3 consists of 14 residues. In DNA, the CDR3 is TGTGCCACCAGCAGTTCAGAAGCCAAAAACATTCAGTACTTC. As protein: CATSSSEAKNIQYF.

This clone appeared a few times. The gene calls are TRBV7-9 and TRBJ1-2; tentatively, D is TRBD1 (5 bases). The CDR3 has 16 amino acids. Germline V gene data show CDR1 as SEHNR and CDR2 as FQNEAQ (reference sequence). Trimming stripped 5 bases from V and 3 bases from J, with 19 bases between. The CDR3: CASSLGDADRDYGYTF. CDR3 nucleotide sequence: TGTGCCAGCAGCCTAGGGGATGCCGACAGAGACTATGGCTACACCTTC. The full variable domain, in which reference TRBV7-9 and TRBJ1-2 provide the parts outside the CDR3, is DTGVSQNPRHKITKRGQNVTFRCDPISEHNRLYWYRQTLGQGPEFLTYFQNEAQLEKSRLLSDRFSAERPKGSFSTLEIQRTEQGDSAMYLCASSLGDADRDYGYTFGSGTRLTVV.

The V call is TRBV18, the J call TRBJ2-7; 7 bases line up with TRBD1. This CDR3 has 15 residues. Trimming at V came to 0 bases and at J to 5 bases, leaving 7 bases not matched to a gene. CDR1 and CDR2 from the germline V gene are KGHSH and LQKENI. CDR3 sequence reads: CASSPPNRGANEQYF. Written as DNA, the CDR3 is TGTGCCAGCTCACCACCGAACAGGGGAGCCAACGAGCAGTACTTC.

This clone was counted once. V and J are TRBV18 and TRBJ1-2, with 12 bases that match TRBD1. Germline CDR1 is KGHSH and CDR2 is LQKENI. The ends lost 3 bases at V and 6 bases at J; junction bases unmatched: 5. CDR3 length: 15 residues. The CDR3 protein is CASSPTGTGGDGYTF. CDR3 sequence (DNA): TGTGCCAGCTCACCGACCGGGACAGGGGGCGATGGCTACACCTTC.

V is TRBV5-6 and J is TRBJ2-7; 7 bases map to TRBD1. Germline V CDR1 and CDR2: SGHDT, YYEEEE. The length of the CDR3 is 16 residues. V dropped 0 bases and J dropped 1; count of bases not matched to a gene: 7. Written as DNA, the CDR3 is TGTGCCAGCAGCTTGGGATTGGACAGGCTATCCTACGAGCAGTACTTC. Its translation: CASSLGLDRLSYEQYF.

In this sample, this clone turned up once. The rearrangement joins TRBV19 to TRBJ1-6; the match to TRBD1 covers 8 bases. Germline V CDR1 and CDR2: LNHDA, SQIVND (reference sequence). The CDR3 is 16 amino acids. J lost 6 bases, V lost 3 bases, and 7 bases had no gene match. CDR3 protein: CASSMMGQASNSPLHF. CDR3 nucleotide sequence: TGTGCCAGTAGTATGATGGGACAGGCCTCTAATTCACCCCTCCACTTT.